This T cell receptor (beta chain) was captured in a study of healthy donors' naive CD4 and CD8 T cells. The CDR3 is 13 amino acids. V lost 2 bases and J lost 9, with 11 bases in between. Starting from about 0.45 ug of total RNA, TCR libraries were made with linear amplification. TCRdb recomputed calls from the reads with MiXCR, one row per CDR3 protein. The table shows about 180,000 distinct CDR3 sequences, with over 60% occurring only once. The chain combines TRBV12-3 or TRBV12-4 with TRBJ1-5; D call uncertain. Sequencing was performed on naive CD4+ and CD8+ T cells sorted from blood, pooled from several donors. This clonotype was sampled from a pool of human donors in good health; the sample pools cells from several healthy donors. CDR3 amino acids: CASSLNSGLPQHF. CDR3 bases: TGTGCCAGCAGTTTAAACAGCGGTCTGCCCCAGCATTTT.